The next 9 T cell receptor beta chains were all read from a single sample in a study of graft-versus-host responses after intestinal transplantation. Antigens of these TCRs are unknown. Profiled with immunoSEQ multiplex PCR; TCRdb holds only in-frame clones, not every one. The sample contains about 88,000 clones, over 90% of which appear only once. The material was unstimulated CD4+ T cells sorted from spleen or lymph node cells, obtained before transplant. The receptors come from a human donor who was the organ donor for an intestinal transplant.

This chain joins TRBV10-1 and TRBJ2-2; D is perhaps TRBD1 (6 bases). There are 16 residues in the CDR3. The V gene lost 5 bases and the J gene lost 7 bases, with 20 bases spanning the gap. CDR1 and CDR2 from the germline V gene are WNHNN and SYGVQD (reference sequence). The CDR3 here is CASSTTGLSVHGELFF. The CDR3 nucleotides read TGCGCCAGCAGTACTACAGGGTTATCGGTACACGGGGAGCTGTTTTTT.

The chain carries TRBV9 and TRBJ1-6; 7 nucleotides align to TRBD1. The CDR3 runs to 15 residues. CDR1 is SGDLS and CDR2 is YYNGEE in the germline V gene. The trim removed 0 bases at V and 5 bases at J, leaving 2 bases unmatched. Here the CDR3 DNA reads TGTGCCAGCAGCGTAGACAGGGGTGATAATTCACCCCTCCACTTT. Translating it yields CASSVDRGDNSPLHF.

The chain employs TRBV2 and TRBJ1-2; 9 nucleotides agree with TRBD1. The CDR3 covers 14 residues. CDR1 and CDR2 from the germline V gene are SNHLY and FYNNEI. V shed 5 bases, J shed 4 bases, and the junction held 5 bases outside the gene matches. For the CDR3, the DNA is TGTGCCAGCAGTACCGGGACAGGGATCTATGGCTACACCTTC. Protein sequence: CASSTGTGIYGYTF.

Here the CDR3 reads CASSSGLAGETQYF. CDR3 nucleotides: TGTGCCAGCAGCTCCGGACTAGCGGGGGAGACCCAGTACTTC. V gene TRBV7-2 combines with J gene TRBJ2-5, with TRBD2 matching 12 bases. Germline V gives CDR1 SGHTA, CDR2 FQGNSA. The J segment lost 5 bases and the V segment lost 4 bases, leaving 2 bases of the junction unmatched. The CDR3 loop spans 14 amino acids. The full variable domain, completed using reference TRBV7-2 and TRBJ2-5, is GAGVSQSPSNKVTEKGKDVELRCDPISGHTALYWYRQSLGQGLEFLIYFQGNSAPDKSGLPSDRFSAERTGGSVSTLTIQRTQQEDSAVYLCASSSGLAGETQYFGPGTRLLVL.

As DNA, the CDR3 is TGTGCCAGCAGCTCGAACACTGAAGCTTTCTTT. This encodes CASSSNTEAFF. V is TRBV5-6 and J is TRBJ1-1; D is undetermined. Germline assignment: CDR1 SGHDT and CDR2 YYEEEE. Trimming took off 3 bases at V and 1 base at J, with 1 base between the two ends. There are 11 residues in the CDR3.

J is TRBJ1-5 and V is TRBV19; 9 bases are a match to TRBD1. Germline CDR1 reads LNHDA; CDR2 reads SQIVND (reference sequence). This CDR3 spans 17 amino acids. V trimming: 9 bases; J trimming: 1 base; junction bases outside the gene matches: 13. This CDR3 reads CASRYYTGGGSNQPQHF. In DNA, the CDR3 is TGTGCCAGCAGATATTATACAGGGGGCGGAAGCAATCAGCCCCAGCATTTT.

This chain uses TRBV4-2 with TRBJ1-1; D perhaps matches TRBD1 (5 bases). Germline CDR1 and CDR2: LGHNA and YNFKEQ. This CDR3 has 19 amino acids. Trimming left V 0 bases short and J 5 bases short, with 25 bases between. This CDR3 reads CASSQDRGNSGFVSTEAFF. DNA of the CDR3: TGTGCCAGCAGCCAAGACCGGGGCAATTCAGGGTTCGTCAGTACTGAAGCTTTCTTT.

The chain has TRBV11-1 and TRBJ2-5; 12 nucleotides align to TRBD1. Gene TRBJ2-7 matches the end of the DNA better, so the J call may be wrong. This CDR3 has 16 amino acids. From germline, CDR1 is SGHAT and CDR2 FQDESV (reference sequence). CDR3 coding DNA: TGTGCCAGCAGCGGGACAGGGGGCGACCGCTCCTACGAGCAGTACTTC. Its protein is CASSGTGGDRSYEQYF.

V usage is TRBV30 and J usage is TRBJ1-1; D may be TRBD1 (5 bases). This CDR3 has 13 amino acids. The germline V gene has CDR1 GTSNPN and CDR2 SVGIG (reference sequence). Trimming shortened V by 2 bases and J by 12 bases, and 19 bases separated the two germline ends. CDR3 sequence: CAWSNKGSRLTFF. The DNA of the CDR3 is TGTGCCTGGAGTAATAAGGGGTCCCGTTTGACTTTCTTT. Full variable domain (outside the CDR3, taken from reference TRBV30 and TRBJ1-1): SQTIHQWPATLVQPVGSPLSLECTVEGTSNPNLYWYRQAAGRGLQLLFYSVGIGQISSEVPQNLSASRPQDRQFILSSKKLLLSDSGFYLCAWSNKGSRLTFFGQGTRLTVV.